A selection of T cell receptor beta chains follows, all from one sample in a study of T cells in pancreatic ductal adenocarcinoma. Generated by immunoSEQ multiplex PCR, the TCRdb table keeps only in-frame clones and is missing some. The table records about 5,400 clones, about 70% of them present only once. Sequencing input: pancreatic tumor tissue. The receptors here all came from a human donor with pancreatic ductal adenocarcinoma. Both conserved end residues are part of each CDR3. A D gene is named only where the DNA matches it firmly.

d_gene: .; v_gene: TRBV6-1; j_gene: TRBJ1-2; CDR3aa: CASISDYFYGYTF
d_gene: .; v_gene: TRBV18; j_gene: TRBJ1-1; CDR3aa: CASSPRRGDTEAFF
d_gene: .; v_gene: TRBV6-1; j_gene: TRBJ2-1; CDR3aa: CATGDWGSYNEQFF
d_gene: .; v_gene: TRBV4-3; j_gene: TRBJ1-2; CDR3aa: CASSQDTGNYGYTF
d_gene: .; v_gene: TRBV6-1; j_gene: TRBJ1-3; CDR3aa: CASSSGLGNTIYF
d_gene: TRBD2; v_gene: TRBV5-1; j_gene: TRBJ2-5; CDR3aa: CASSRTSGGTYQETQYF
d_gene: .; v_gene: TRBV20-1; j_gene: TRBJ2-7; CDR3aa: CSASNGREQYF
d_gene: TRBD2; v_gene: TRBV19; j_gene: TRBJ2-1; CDR3aa: CASSNPGTSYNEQFF
d_gene: .; v_gene: TRBV5-4; j_gene: TRBJ2-5; CDR3aa: CASQGNGETQYF
d_gene: TRBD2; v_gene: TRBV25-1; j_gene: TRBJ2-3; CDR3aa: CASSEPGLGTDTQYF
d_gene: TRBD1; v_gene: TRBV30; j_gene: TRBJ1-3; CDR3aa: CAWRVNKTGRRGDTIYF
d_gene: .; v_gene: TRBV15; j_gene: TRBJ1-2; CDR3aa: CATSRDIGAGGYTF
d_gene: .; v_gene: TRBV7-3; j_gene: TRBJ1-1; CDR3aa: CASSSRQRAEAFF
d_gene: .; v_gene: TRBV11-2; j_gene: TRBJ1-1; CDR3aa: CASSLWGAENTEAFF
d_gene: .; v_gene: TRBV28; j_gene: TRBJ2-7; CDR3aa: CASSLLSGKNYEQYF
d_gene: .; v_gene: TRBV19; j_gene: TRBJ2-7; CDR3aa: CATSDTNTHEQYF
d_gene: .; v_gene: TRBV19; j_gene: TRBJ2-5; CDR3aa: CASSGGFGETQYF
d_gene: TRBD1; v_gene: TRBV7-2; j_gene: TRBJ2-7; CDR3aa: CASSYRTGENEQYF
d_gene: .; v_gene: TRBV6-5; j_gene: TRBJ2-2; CDR3aa: CASSYSRRGAGELFF
d_gene: .; v_gene: TRBV4-2; j_gene: TRBJ1-4; CDR3aa: CASSQVRGEGTNEKLFF
d_gene: TRBD2; v_gene: TRBV9; j_gene: TRBJ2-1; CDR3aa: CASSLQGTSINEQFF
d_gene: .; v_gene: TRBV2; j_gene: TRBJ1-2; CDR3aa: CASSEQGYYGYTF
d_gene: TRBD1; v_gene: TRBV14; j_gene: TRBJ2-7; CDR3aa: CASSRDRVDEQYF
d_gene: .; v_gene: TRBV5-1; j_gene: TRBJ2-1; CDR3aa: CASSTTGDSYNEQFF
d_gene: .; v_gene: TRBV30; j_gene: TRBJ1-2; CDR3aa: CAWSSTGQGYTF
d_gene: .; v_gene: TRBV20-1; j_gene: TRBJ1-2; CDR3aa: CSALPGHLF
d_gene: .; v_gene: TRBV6-6; j_gene: TRBJ2-7; CDR3aa: CASSPQAYEQYF
d_gene: .; v_gene: TRBV28; j_gene: TRBJ1-5; CDR3aa: CASSLLSGGHQPQHF
d_gene: .; v_gene: TRBV11-2; j_gene: TRBJ2-5; CDR3aa: CASSPSLGGGETQYF
d_gene: .; v_gene: TRBV5-6; j_gene: TRBJ2-7; CDR3aa: CASSDGPYEQYF
d_gene: TRBD1; v_gene: TRBV7-9; j_gene: TRBJ2-7; CDR3aa: CASSPGTGVVEQYF
d_gene: .; v_gene: TRBV11-3; j_gene: TRBJ1-1; CDR3aa: CASSLVAGSNTEAFF
d_gene: .; v_gene: TRBV9; j_gene: TRBJ2-7; CDR3aa: CASSLFLSSYEQYF
d_gene: TRBD1; v_gene: TRBV4-1; j_gene: TRBJ2-7; CDR3aa: CASSLRDSSSYEQYF
d_gene: TRBD2; v_gene: TRBV5-1; j_gene: TRBJ2-3; CDR3aa: CASSPQGGDTQYF
d_gene: .; v_gene: TRBV28; j_gene: TRBJ1-2; CDR3aa: CASSSLSGSRLHYGYTF
d_gene: .; v_gene: TRBV28; j_gene: TRBJ1-2; CDR3aa: CASIRPQAGGYTF
d_gene: .; v_gene: TRBV9; j_gene: TRBJ1-1; CDR3aa: CASSVGGTHTEAFF
d_gene: TRBD2; v_gene: TRBV2; j_gene: TRBJ2-7; CDR3aa: CASSSGTSPREQYF
d_gene: TRBD1; v_gene: TRBV6-4; j_gene: TRBJ1-1; CDR3aa: CASSDPRGRAFF
d_gene: .; v_gene: TRBV4-3; j_gene: TRBJ2-1; CDR3aa: CASSQDNYNEQFF
d_gene: TRBD1; v_gene: TRBV9; j_gene: TRBJ2-3; CDR3aa: CASSVGTSQGATDTQYF
d_gene: TRBD1; v_gene: TRBV28; j_gene: TRBJ1-2; CDR3aa: CASSSLGGGQGVVGGYTF
d_gene: .; v_gene: TRBV6-5; j_gene: TRBJ1-3; CDR3aa: CASSYTSGVSGNTIYF
d_gene: TRBD1; v_gene: TRBV5-1; j_gene: TRBJ2-6; CDR3aa: CASSFRDRGTGANVLTF